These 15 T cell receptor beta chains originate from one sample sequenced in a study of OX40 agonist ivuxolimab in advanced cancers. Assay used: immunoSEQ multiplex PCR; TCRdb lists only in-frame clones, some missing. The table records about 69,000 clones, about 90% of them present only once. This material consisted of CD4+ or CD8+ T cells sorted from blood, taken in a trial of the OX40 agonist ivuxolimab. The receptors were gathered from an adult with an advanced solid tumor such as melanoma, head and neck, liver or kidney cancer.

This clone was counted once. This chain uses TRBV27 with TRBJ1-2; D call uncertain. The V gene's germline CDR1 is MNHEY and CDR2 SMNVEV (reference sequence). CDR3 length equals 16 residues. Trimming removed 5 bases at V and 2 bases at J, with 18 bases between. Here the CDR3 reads CASSVGYGETNYGYTF. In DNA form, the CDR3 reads TGTGCCAGCAGTGTTGGATATGGGGAGACAAACTATGGCTACACCTTC.

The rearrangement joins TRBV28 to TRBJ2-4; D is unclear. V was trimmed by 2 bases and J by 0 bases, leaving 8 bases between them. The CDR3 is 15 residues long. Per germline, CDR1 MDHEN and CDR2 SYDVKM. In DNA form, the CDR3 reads TGTGCCAGCAGTTTAAACAGACTAGCCAAAAACATTCAGTACTTC. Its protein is CASSLNRLAKNIQYF.

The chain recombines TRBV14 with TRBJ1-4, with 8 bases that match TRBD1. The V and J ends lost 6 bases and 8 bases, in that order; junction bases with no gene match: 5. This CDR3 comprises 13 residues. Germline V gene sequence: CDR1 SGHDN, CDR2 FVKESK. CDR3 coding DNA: TGTGCCAGCAGGGCGACAGGGGAAGAAAAACTGTTTTTT. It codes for CASRATGEEKLFF. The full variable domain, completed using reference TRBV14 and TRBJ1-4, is EAGVTQFPSHSVIEKGQTVTLRCDPISGHDNLYWYRRVMGKEIKFLLHFVKESKQDESGMPNNRFLAERTGGTYSTLKVQPAELEDSGVYFCASRATGEEKLFFGSGTQLSVL.

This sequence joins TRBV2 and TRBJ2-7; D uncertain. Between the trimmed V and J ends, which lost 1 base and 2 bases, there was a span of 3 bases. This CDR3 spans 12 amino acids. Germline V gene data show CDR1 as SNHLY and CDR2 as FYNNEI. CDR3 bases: TGTGCCAGCAGTGAAGTGACCTACGAGCAGTACTTC. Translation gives CASSEVTYEQYF.

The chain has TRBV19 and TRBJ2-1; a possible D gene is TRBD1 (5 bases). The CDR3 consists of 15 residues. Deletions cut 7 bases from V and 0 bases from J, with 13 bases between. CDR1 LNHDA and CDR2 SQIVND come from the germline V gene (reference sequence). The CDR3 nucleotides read TGTGCCAGTAAACAGGACCCTCACTCCTACAATGAGCAGTTCTTC. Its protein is CASKQDPHSYNEQFF.

The CDR3 here is CASSLGSREQFF. CDR3 nucleotide sequence: TGTGCCAGCAGTTTAGGGTCGAGGGAGCAGTTCTTC. This sequence joins TRBV27 and TRBJ2-1, with D unresolved. The CDR3 extends over 12 amino acids. V shed 2 bases and J shed 10 bases, with 9 bases lying between them. Germline loops: CDR1 MNHEY, CDR2 SMNVEV (reference sequence).

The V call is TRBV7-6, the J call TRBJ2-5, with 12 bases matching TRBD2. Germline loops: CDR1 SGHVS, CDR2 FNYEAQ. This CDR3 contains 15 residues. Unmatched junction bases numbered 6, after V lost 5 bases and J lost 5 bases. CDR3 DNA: TGTGCCAGCAGCCAGACTAGCGGGAGCGGGGAGACCCAGTACTTC. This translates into CASSQTSGSGETQYF.

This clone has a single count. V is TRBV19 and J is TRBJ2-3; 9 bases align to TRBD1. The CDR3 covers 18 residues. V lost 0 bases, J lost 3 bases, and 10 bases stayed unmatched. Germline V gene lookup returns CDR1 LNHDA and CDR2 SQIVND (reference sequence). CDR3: CASSIDLMEQGATDTQYF. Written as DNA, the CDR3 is TGTGCCAGTAGTATAGATCTAATGGAACAGGGGGCTACAGATACGCAGTATTTT.

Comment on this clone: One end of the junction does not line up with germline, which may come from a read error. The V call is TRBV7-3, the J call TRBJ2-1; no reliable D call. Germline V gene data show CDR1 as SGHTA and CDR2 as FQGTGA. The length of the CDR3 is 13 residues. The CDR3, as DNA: TGTGCCAGCAGCCCAGACTCCTTCAATGAGCAGTTCTTC. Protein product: CASSPDSFNEQFF.

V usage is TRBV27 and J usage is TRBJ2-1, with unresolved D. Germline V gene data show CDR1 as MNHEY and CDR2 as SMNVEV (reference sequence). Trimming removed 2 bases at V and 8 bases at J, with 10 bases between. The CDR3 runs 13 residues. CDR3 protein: CASSLATPDEQFF. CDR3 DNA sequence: TGTGCCAGCAGTTTAGCGACTCCTGATGAGCAGTTCTTC.

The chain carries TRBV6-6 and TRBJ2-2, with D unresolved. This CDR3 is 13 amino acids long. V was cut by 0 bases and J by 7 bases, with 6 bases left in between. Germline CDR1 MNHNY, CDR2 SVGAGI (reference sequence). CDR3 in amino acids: CASSYSFNGELFF. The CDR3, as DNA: TGTGCCAGCAGTTACTCTTTCAACGGGGAGCTGTTTTTT.

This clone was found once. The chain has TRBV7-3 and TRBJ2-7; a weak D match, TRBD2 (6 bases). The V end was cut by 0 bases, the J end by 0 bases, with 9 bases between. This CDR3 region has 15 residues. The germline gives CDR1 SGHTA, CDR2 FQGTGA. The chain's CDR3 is CASSLTGGSSYEQYF. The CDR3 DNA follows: TGTGCCAGCAGCTTAACCGGAGGGAGCTCCTACGAGCAGTACTTC.

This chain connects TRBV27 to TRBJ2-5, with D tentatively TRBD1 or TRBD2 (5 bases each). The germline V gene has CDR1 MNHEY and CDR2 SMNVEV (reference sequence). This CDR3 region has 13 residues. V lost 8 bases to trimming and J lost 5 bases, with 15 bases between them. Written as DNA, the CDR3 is TGTGCCAGCGGGTTAGAGGGGTTGGAGACCCAGTACTTC. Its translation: CASGLEGLETQYF.

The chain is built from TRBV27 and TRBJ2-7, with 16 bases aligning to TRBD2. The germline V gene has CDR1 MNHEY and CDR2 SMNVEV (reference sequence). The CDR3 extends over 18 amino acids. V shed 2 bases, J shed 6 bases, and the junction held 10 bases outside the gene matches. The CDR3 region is CASSLLGTSGRVRGEQYF. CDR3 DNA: TGTGCCAGCAGTTTACTCGGGACTAGCGGGAGGGTTAGAGGCGAGCAGTACTTC.

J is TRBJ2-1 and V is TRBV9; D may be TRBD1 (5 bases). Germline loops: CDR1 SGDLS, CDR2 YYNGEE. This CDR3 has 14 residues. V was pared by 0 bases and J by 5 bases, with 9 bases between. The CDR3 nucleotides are TGTGCCAGCAGCGTAGTGGGCAGGGACAATGAGCAGTTCTTC. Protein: CASSVVGRDNEQFF. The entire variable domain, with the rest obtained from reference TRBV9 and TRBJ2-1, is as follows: DSGVTQTPKHLITATGQRVTLRCSPRSGDLSVYWYQQSLDQGLQFLIQYYNGEERAKGNILERFSAQQFPDLHSELNLSSLELGDSALYFCASSVVGRDNEQFFGPGTRLTVL.